Following are 6 T cell receptor beta chains from one sample sequenced in a study of blood T cells in healthy people across ages. Primers used in a second PCR of roughly 7 to 12 cycles were a sample-barcoded 5' primer and a J-beta primer mix. TCRdb processed the 5' RACE reads anew with MiXCR; each CDR3 protein has one entry. The data contain about 640,000 distinct CDR3 sequences, roughly three fifths of them singletons. Specimen: blood. The receptors were gathered from a man in his 60s in good health.

The chain combines TRBV20-1 with TRBJ2-7; 7 bases align to TRBD1. The CDR3 spans 15 residues. CDR1 is DFQATT and CDR2 is SNEGSKA in the germline V gene (reference sequence). Trimming removed 6 bases from V and 0 bases from J; junction bases left unmatched: 11. The CDR3 sequence: CSAKPATGTSYEQYF. The CDR3, as DNA: TGCAGTGCCAAACCTGCGACAGGGACCTCCTACGAGCAGTACTTC.

V and J are TRBV29-1 and TRBJ2-7, with D perhaps TRBD1 (5 bases). Germline V CDR1 and CDR2: SQVTM, ANQGSEA. The V and J ends lost 7 bases and 3 bases respectively, with 10 bases between them. This CDR3 is 11 amino acids long. CDR3 nucleotides: TGCAGCGGGAAGGACATCTACGAGCAGTACTTC. Translation gives CSGKDIYEQYF.

The genes are TRBV5-1 and TRBJ2-1, with TRBD1 matching over 8 bases. With 5 bases clipped from V and 3 bases from J, the junction kept 7 bases outside the gene matches. There are 15 residues in the CDR3. CDR1 and CDR2 (germline): SGHRS, YFSETQ. The CDR3 DNA is TGCGCCAGCAGTCACCAGGGGGCAGGCTACAATGAGCAGTTCTTC. Its protein product is CASSHQGAGYNEQFF.

The chain's CDR3 is CSAGRGNTEAFF. CDR3 nucleotides: TGCAGTGCTGGTCGGGGGAACACTGAAGCTTTCTTT. The rearrangement links TRBV20-1 to TRBJ1-1; no definite D call. The length of the CDR3 is 12 residues. Germline V CDR1 and CDR2: DFQATT, SNEGSKA (reference sequence). The V gene lost 5 bases and the J gene lost 1 base, with 8 bases spanning the gap.

V is TRBV2 and J is TRBJ1-1, with D possibly TRBD1 on 5 matching bases. V lost 6 bases to trimming and J lost 0 bases, with 11 bases between them. The CDR3 length is 14 residues. The germline V gene has CDR1 SNHLY and CDR2 FYNNEI. The CDR3 is CASSERDLNTEAFF. The CDR3 DNA reads as TGTGCCAGCAGCGAGAGGGACCTGAACACTGAAGCTTTCTTT. Full variable domain (missing parts from reference TRBV2 and TRBJ1-1): EPEVTQTPSHQVTQMGQEVILRCVPISNHLYFYWYRQILGQKVEFLVSFYNNEISEKSEIFDDQFSVERPDGSNFTLKIRSTKLEDSAMYFCASSERDLNTEAFFGQGTRLTVV.

This chain links TRBV4-1 with TRBJ2-1; D might be TRBD2 (5 bases). The V gene's germline CDR1 is MGHRA and CDR2 YSYEKL. CDR3 size: 12 residues. With 3 bases removed from V and 10 bases from J, the gap between germline ends came to 10 bases. The CDR3 protein is CASSHAGIEQFF. The CDR3 DNA follows: TGCGCCAGCAGCCATGCCGGGATCGAGCAGTTCTTC.